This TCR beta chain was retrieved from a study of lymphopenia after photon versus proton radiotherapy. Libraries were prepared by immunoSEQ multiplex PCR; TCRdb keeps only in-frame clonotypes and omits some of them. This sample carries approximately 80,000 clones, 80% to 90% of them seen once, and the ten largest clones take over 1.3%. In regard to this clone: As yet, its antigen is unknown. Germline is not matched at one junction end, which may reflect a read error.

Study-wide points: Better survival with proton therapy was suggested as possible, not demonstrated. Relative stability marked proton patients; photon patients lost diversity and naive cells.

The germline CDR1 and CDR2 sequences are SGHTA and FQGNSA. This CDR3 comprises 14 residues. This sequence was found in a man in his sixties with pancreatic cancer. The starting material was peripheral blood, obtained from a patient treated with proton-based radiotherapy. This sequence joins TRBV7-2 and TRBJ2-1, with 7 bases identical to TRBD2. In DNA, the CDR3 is TGTGCCAGCAAAATGCCTAGCGGTTACAATGAGAAGTTCTTC. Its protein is CASKMPSGYNEKFF.